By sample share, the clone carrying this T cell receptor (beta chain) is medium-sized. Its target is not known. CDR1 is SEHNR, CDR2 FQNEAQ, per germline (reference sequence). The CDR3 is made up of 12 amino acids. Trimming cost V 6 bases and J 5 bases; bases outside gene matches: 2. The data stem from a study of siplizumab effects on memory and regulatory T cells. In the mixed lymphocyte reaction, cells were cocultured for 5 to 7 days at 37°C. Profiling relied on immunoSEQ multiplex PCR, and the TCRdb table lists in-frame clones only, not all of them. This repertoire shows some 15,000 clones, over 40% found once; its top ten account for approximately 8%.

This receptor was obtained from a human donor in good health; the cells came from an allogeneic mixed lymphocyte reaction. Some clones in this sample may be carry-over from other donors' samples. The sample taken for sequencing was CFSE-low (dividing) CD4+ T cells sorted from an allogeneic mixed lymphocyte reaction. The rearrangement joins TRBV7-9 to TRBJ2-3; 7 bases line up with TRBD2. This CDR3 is CASRIAGDTQYF. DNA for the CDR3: TGTGCCAGCAGGATAGCGGGAGATACGCAGTATTTT.